The subject of this entry is one T cell receptor beta chain. Its antigen is undetermined. Of the isolated RNA, all was reverse transcribed, and so the sequenced material was expressed TCRB transcripts. TCRdb's table, derived via immunoSEQ multiplex PCR, lists solely in-frame clones and lacks some. The sample carries about 350,000 clones, about 19% recorded once. Germline V lookup: CDR1 MNHEY, CDR2 SVGAGI. The CDR3 has 14 amino acids. V lost 5 bases, J lost 2 bases, and 12 bases lay in between. The sample comes from a study of beta chain features in type 1 diabetes. Across the study: Cells sorted and examined across all samples totaled roughly 100,000,000.

Study observations and caveats: The study found that naive, central memory and Treg TCRB repertoires appeared more similar in patients than in healthy donors. Among type 1 diabetes patients, VDJ junctions had fewer insertions and more deletions.

Sequencing was done on a sample of naive CD4+ T cells from blood. The rearrangement uses TRBV6-5 and TRBJ1-2, with D unclear. The TCR comes from a woman aged 18-35 years in good health. This CDR3 reads CASSRTVYNYGYTF. Here the CDR3 DNA reads TGTGCCAGCAGTAGAACGGTATACAACTATGGCTACACCTTC.